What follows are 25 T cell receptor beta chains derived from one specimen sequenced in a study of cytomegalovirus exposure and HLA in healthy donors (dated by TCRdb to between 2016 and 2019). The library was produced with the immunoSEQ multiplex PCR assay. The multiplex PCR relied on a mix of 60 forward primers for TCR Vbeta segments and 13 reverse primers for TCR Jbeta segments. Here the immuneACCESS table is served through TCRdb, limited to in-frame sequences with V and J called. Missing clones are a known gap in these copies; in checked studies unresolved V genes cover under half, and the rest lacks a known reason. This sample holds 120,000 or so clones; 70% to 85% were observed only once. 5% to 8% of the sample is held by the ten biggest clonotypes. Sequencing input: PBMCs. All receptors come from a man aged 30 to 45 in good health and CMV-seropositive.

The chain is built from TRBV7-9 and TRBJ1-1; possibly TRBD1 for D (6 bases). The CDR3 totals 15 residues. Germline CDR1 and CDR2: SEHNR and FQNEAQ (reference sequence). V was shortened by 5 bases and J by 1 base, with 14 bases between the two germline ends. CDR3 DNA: TGTGCCAGCAGCCTAGGGGGGACAACGAACACTGAAGCTTTCTTT. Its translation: CASSLGGTTNTEAFF. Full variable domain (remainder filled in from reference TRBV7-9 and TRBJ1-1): DTGVSQNPRHKITKRGQNVTFRCDPISEHNRLYWYRQTLGQGPEFLTYFQNEAQLEKSRLLSDRFSAERPKGSFSTLEIQRTEQGDSAMYLCASSLGGTTNTEAFFGQGTRLTVV.

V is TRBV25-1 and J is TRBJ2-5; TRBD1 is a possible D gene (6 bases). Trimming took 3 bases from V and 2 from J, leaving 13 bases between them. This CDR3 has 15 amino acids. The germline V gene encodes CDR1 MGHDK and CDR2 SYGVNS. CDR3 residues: CASSDPDSYQETQYF. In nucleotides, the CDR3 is TGTGCCAGCAGTGACCCGGACAGCTATCAAGAGACCCAGTACTTC.

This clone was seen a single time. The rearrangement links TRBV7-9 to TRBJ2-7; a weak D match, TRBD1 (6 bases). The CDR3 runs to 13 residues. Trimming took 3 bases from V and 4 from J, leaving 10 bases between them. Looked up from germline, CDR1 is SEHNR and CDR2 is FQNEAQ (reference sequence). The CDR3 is CASSFAQGYEQYF. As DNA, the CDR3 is TGTGCCAGCAGCTTTGCCCAGGGGTACGAGCAGTACTTC.

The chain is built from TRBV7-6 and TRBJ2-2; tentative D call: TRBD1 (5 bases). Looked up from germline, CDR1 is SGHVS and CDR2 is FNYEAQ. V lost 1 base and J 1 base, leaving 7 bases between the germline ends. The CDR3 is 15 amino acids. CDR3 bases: TGTGCCAGCAGCTTAGTACAGGAGAACACCGGGGAGCTGTTTTTT. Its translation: CASSLVQENTGELFF.

CDR3 region: CASSGTGGVSQPQHF. In nucleotides, the CDR3 is TGTGCCAGCAGCGGGACAGGTGGCGTTAGTCAGCCCCAGCATTTT. This chain uses TRBV6-1 with TRBJ1-5; 8 bases are shared with TRBD1. The CDR3 is 15 amino acids. Germline CDR1 and CDR2: MNHNS and SASEGT. Losses at the gene ends were 6 bases for V and 6 bases for J; bases not matched to a gene: 10.

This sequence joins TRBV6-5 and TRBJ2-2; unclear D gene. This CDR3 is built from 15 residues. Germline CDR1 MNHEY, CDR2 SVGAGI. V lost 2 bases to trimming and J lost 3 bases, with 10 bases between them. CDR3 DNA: TGTGCCAGCAGTTACAGCATAACGGACACCGGGGAGCTGTTTTTT. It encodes CASSYSITDTGELFF.

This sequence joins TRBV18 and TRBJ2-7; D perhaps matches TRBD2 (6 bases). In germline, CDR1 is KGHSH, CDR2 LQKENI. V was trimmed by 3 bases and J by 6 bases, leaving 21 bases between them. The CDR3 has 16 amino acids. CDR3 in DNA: TGTGCCAGCTCACCCCCCCTAGAGTGGGGGGATTCCGAGCAGTACTTC. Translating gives CASSPPLEWGDSEQYF.

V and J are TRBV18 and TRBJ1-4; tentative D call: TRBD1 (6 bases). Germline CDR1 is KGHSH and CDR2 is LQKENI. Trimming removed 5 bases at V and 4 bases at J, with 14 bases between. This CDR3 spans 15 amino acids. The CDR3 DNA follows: TGTGCCAGCTCAGGCCCCGGGACAAGTAATGAAAAACTGTTTTTT. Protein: CASSGPGTSNEKLFF.

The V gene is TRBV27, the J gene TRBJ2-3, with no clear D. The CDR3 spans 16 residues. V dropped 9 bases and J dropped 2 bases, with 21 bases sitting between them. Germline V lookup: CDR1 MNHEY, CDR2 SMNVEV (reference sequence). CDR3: CASCSLPRLYTDTQYF. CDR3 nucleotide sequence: TGTGCCAGTTGTTCACTACCACGTCTCTACACAGATACGCAGTATTTT.

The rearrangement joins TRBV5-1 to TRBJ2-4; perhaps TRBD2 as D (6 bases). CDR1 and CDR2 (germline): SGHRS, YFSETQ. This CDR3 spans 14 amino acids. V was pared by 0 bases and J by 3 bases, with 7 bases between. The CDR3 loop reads CASSLGGLKNIQYF. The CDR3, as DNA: TGCGCCAGCAGCTTGGGGGGACTCAAAAACATTCAGTACTTC.

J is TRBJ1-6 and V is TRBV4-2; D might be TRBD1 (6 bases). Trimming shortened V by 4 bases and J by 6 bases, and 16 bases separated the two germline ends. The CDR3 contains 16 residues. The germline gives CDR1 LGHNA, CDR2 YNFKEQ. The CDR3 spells CASSRSADRSNSPLHF. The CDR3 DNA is TGTGCCAGCAGCCGTTCGGCGGACAGAAGTAATTCACCCCTCCACTTT.

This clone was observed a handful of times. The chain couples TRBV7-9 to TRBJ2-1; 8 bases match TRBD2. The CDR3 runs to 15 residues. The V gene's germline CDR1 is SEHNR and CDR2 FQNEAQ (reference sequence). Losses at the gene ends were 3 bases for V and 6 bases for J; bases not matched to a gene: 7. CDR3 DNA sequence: TGTGCCAGCAGCTTTAGCGGGGCAAGGACCAATGAGCAGTTCTTC. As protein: CASSFSGARTNEQFF. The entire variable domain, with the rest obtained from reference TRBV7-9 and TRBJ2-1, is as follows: DTGVSQNPRHKITKRGQNVTFRCDPISEHNRLYWYRQTLGQGPEFLTYFQNEAQLEKSRLLSDRFSAERPKGSFSTLEIQRTEQGDSAMYLCASSFSGARTNEQFFGPGTRLTVL.

The CDR3 region has the DNA TGCGCCAGCAGCCAAGATAAGGAGGCGGTCCAGGGACTAAATGAGCAGTTCTTC. Translating it yields CASSQDKEAVQGLNEQFF. The V gene is TRBV4-3, the J gene TRBJ2-1, with 7 bases that match TRBD2. This CDR3 has 18 residues. The V segment lost 0 bases and the J segment 7 bases; nucleotides outside the gene matches: 15. Germline V lookup: CDR1 LGHNA, CDR2 YSLEER.

CDR3 coding DNA: TGTGCCAGCACCCCCTGGGGGGGTAAAAATACGCAGTATTTT. It codes for CASTPWGGKNTQYF. The rearrangement uses TRBV9 and TRBJ2-3; 7 positions match TRBD2. V lost 6 bases to trimming and J lost 7 bases; unmatched junction nucleotides: 11. The CDR3 runs 14 residues. Germline lookup yields CDR1 SGDLS and CDR2 YYNGEE.

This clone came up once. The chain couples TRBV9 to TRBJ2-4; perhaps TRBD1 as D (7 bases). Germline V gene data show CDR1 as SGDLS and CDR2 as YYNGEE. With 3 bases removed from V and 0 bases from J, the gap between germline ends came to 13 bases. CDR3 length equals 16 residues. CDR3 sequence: CASSASGGLAKNIQYF. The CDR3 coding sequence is TGTGCCAGCAGCGCGTCAGGGGGACTAGCCAAAAACATTCAGTACTTC. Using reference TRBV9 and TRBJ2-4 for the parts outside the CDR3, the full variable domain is DSGVTQTPKHLITATGQRVTLRCSPRSGDLSVYWYQQSLDQGLQFLIQYYNGEERAKGNILERFSAQQFPDLHSELNLSSLELGDSALYFCASSASGGLAKNIQYFGAGTRLSVL.

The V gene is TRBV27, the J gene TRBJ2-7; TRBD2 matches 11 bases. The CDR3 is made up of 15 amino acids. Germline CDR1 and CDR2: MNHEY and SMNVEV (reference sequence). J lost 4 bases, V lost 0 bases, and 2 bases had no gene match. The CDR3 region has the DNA TGTGCCAGCAGTTTATCACTAGCGGGGGAATACGAGCAGTACTTC. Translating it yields CASSLSLAGEYEQYF.

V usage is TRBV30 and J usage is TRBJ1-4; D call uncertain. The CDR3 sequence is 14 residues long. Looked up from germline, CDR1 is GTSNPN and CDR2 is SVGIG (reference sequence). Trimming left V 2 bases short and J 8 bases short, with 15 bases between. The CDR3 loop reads CAWSSEPSREKLFF. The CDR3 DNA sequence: TGTGCCTGGAGTAGCGAGCCTAGTAGGGAAAAACTGTTTTTT.

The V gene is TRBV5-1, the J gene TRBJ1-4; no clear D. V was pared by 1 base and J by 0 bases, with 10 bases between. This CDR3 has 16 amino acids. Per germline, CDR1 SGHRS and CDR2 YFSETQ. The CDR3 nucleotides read TGCGCCAGCAGCTTGTCGGGGTTCGCAACTAATGAAAAACTGTTTTTT. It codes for CASSLSGFATNEKLFF.

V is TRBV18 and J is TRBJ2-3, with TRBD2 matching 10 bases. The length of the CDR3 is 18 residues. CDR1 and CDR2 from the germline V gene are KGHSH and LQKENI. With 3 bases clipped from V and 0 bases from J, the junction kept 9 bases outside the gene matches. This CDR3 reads CASSPAGLAVPSTDTQYF. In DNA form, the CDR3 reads TGTGCCAGCTCACCCGCAGGACTAGCGGTCCCTAGCACAGATACGCAGTATTTT.

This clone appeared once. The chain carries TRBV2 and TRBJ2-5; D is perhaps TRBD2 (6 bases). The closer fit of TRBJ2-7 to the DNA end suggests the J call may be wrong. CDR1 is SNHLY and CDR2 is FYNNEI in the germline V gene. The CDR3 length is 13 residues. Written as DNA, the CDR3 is TGTGCCAGCAGTCGGCGGGAAACCTACGAGCAGTACTTC. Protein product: CASSRRETYEQYF.

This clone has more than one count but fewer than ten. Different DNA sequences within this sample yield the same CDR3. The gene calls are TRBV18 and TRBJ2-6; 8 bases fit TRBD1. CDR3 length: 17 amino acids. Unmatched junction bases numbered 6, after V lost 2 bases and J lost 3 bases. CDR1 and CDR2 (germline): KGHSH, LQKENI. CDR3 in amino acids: CASSPDPTGVGANVLTF. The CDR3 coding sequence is TGTGCCAGCTCACCAGACCCGACAGGGGTTGGGGCCAACGTCCTGACTTTC.

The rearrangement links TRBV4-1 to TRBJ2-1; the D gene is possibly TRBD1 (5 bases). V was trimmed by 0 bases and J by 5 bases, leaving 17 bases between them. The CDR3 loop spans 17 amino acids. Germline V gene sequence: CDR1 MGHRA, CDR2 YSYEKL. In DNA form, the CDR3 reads TGCGCCAGCAGCCAAGACATCCAGGGCCCCCTGGACAATGAGCAGTTCTTC. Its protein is CASSQDIQGPLDNEQFF.

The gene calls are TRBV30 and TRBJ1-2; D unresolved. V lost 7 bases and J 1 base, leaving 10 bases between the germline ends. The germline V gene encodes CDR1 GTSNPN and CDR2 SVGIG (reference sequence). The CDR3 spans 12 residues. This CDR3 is CASTRDNYGYTF. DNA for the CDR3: TGTGCCTCCACGCGGGATAACTATGGCTACACCTTC.

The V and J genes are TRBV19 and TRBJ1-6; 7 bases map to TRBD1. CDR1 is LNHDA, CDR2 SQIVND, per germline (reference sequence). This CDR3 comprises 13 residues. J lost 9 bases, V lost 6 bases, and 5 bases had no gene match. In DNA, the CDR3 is TGTGCCAGTAGAACAGGGGTAGTTTCACCCCTCCACTTT. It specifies CASRTGVVSPLHF.

DNA of the CDR3: TGTGCCAGCAGCTTTTCGTCGGAGGGAAACACCATATATTTT. Translation gives CASSFSSEGNTIYF. The chain uses TRBV7-8 and TRBJ1-3; D remains unclear. The CDR3 is 14 residues long. Trimming removed 3 bases at V and 4 bases at J, with 10 bases between. Germline loops: CDR1 SGHVS, CDR2 FQNEAQ.